The sequence of this TCR beta chain was determined in a study of blood T cell repertoires in COVID-19. The germline CDR1 and CDR2 sequences are MDHEN and SYDVKM. This CDR3 is 16 amino acids long. V gave up 8 bases and J gave up 0 bases; unmatched junction bases: 9. Method: immunoSEQ multiplex PCR; TCRdb's copy keeps in-frame clones and lacks some. The repertoire holds 250,000 to 300,000 clones, with about nine tenths as singletons. Sequencing was performed on PBMCs or T cells enriched from blood (not recorded which). This TCR was recovered from a young woman who had recovered from COVID-19. V gene TRBV28 combines with J gene TRBJ2-3, with 9 bases lining up with TRBD2. The CDR3 sequence is CASGVSGLASTDTQYF. In DNA form, the CDR3 reads TGTGCCAGCGGCGTCTCGGGACTAGCCAGCACAGATACGCAGTATTTT.